A selection of T cell receptor beta chains follows, all from one sample in a study of radiation and T cells in renal cell carcinoma. Sequencing used immunoSEQ multiplex PCR; TCRdb keeps in-frame clones, though not all of them. Altogether 70,000 to 80,000 clones are present, around 86% being singletons, with the ten largest covering 22%. The source material was blood, sampled from a patient whose treatment included radiotherapy and nephrectomy. All receptors derive from a woman in her forties or fifties with renal cell carcinoma. The CDR3 runs from the conserved cysteine through the conserved F or W. Fields, in order: V gene, D gene, J gene, clone size, CDR3 protein, CDR3 DNA. The D gene is left open where the match is weak. Some rows have no size entry. The others give once, few or many, or a class for an expanded clone.

v_gene: TRBV9; d_gene: NA; j_gene: TRBJ1-2; abundance: NA; CDR3aa: CASSVGVGMKGYTF; CDR3nt: TGTGCCAGCAGCGTAGGGGTAGGGATGAAGGGCTACACCTTC
v_gene: TRBV7-3; d_gene: NA; j_gene: TRBJ1-1; abundance: once; CDR3aa: CASSLEGSDTEAFF; CDR3nt: TGTGCCAGCAGCTTAGAGGGGAGCGACACTGAAGCTTTCTTT
v_gene: TRBV11-2; d_gene: NA; j_gene: TRBJ2-7; abundance: NA; CDR3aa: CASSQGQPVYEQYF; CDR3nt: TGTGCCAGCAGCCAAGGACAGCCCGTTTACGAGCAGTACTTC
v_gene: TRBV7-9; d_gene: TRBD1; j_gene: TRBJ2-5; abundance: NA; CDR3aa: CASSLGDRGNEETQYF; CDR3nt: TGTGCCAGCAGCTTAGGGGACAGGGGAAATGAAGAGACCCAGTACTTC
v_gene: TRBV29-1; d_gene: NA; j_gene: TRBJ2-3; abundance: NA; CDR3aa: CSVDADSTQYF; CDR3nt: TGCAGCGTTGATGCGGACAGTACGCAGTATTTT
v_gene: TRBV7-2; d_gene: NA; j_gene: TRBJ1-3; abundance: NA; CDR3aa: CASSLVGARNGNTIYF; CDR3nt: TGTGCCAGCAGCTTAGTAGGGGCCCGAAATGGAAACACCATATATTTT
v_gene: TRBV6-1; d_gene: NA; j_gene: TRBJ2-7; abundance: NA; CDR3aa: CASSRPGLGQEQYF; CDR3nt: TGTGCCAGCAGTCGACCCGGACTCGGGCAGGAGCAGTACTTC
v_gene: TRBV10-3; d_gene: TRBD1; j_gene: TRBJ1-6; abundance: NA; CDR3aa: CAISGTALNSPLHF; CDR3nt: TGTGCCATCAGCGGGACAGCCTTGAATTCACCCCTCCACTTT
v_gene: TRBV5-6; d_gene: NA; j_gene: TRBJ2-7; abundance: NA; CDR3aa: CASSLFLSGEQYF; CDR3nt: TGTGCCAGCAGCTTGTTTTTGTCAGGAGAGCAGTACTTC
v_gene: TRBV19; d_gene: TRBD1; j_gene: TRBJ2-7; abundance: few; CDR3aa: CASSVRGQGYEQYF; CDR3nt: TGTGCCAGTAGCGTACGGGGACAGGGCTACGAGCAGTACTTC
v_gene: TRBV30; d_gene: TRBD2; j_gene: TRBJ2-2; abundance: few; CDR3aa: CAWRLAGGTGELFF; CDR3nt: TGTGCCTGGAGACTAGCGGGGGGCACCGGGGAGCTGTTTTTT
v_gene: TRBV15; d_gene: NA; j_gene: TRBJ2-1; abundance: NA; CDR3aa: CATSTSQDNEQFF; CDR3nt: TGTGCCACCAGCACCAGTCAGGACAATGAGCAGTTCTTC
v_gene: TRBV10-1; d_gene: NA; j_gene: TRBJ2-1; abundance: NA; CDR3aa: CASSESLRDDEQFF; CDR3nt: TGCGCCAGCAGTGAGTCGCTTCGGGACGATGAGCAGTTCTTC
v_gene: TRBV5-4; d_gene: NA; j_gene: TRBJ2-2; abundance: NA; CDR3aa: CASSLVGGGQTGELFF; CDR3nt: TGTGCCAGCAGCTTGGTCGGCGGGGGCCAAACCGGGGAGCTGTTTTTT
v_gene: TRBV15; d_gene: NA; j_gene: TRBJ2-3; abundance: NA; CDR3aa: CATSKGADTQYF; CDR3nt: TGTGCCACCAGCAAGGGGGCAGATACGCAGTATTTT
v_gene: TRBV19; d_gene: TRBD1; j_gene: TRBJ1-2; abundance: NA; CDR3aa: CASSTTGNGYTF; CDR3nt: TGTGCCAGTAGTACGACAGGGAATGGCTACACCTTC
v_gene: TRBV28; d_gene: NA; j_gene: TRBJ1-1; abundance: NA; CDR3aa: CASSTRDQGTEAFF; CDR3nt: TGTGCCAGCAGCACCCGGGACCAAGGCACTGAAGCTTTCTTT
v_gene: TRBV19; d_gene: TRBD2; j_gene: TRBJ2-5; abundance: NA; CDR3aa: CASSIGTSGRMETQYF; CDR3nt: TGTGCCAGTAGTATTGGGACTAGCGGGAGGATGGAGACCCAGTACTTC
v_gene: TRBV7-6; d_gene: NA; j_gene: TRBJ2-2; abundance: NA; CDR3aa: CASSLAYRGDLFF; CDR3nt: TGTGCCAGCAGCTTAGCGTACCGCGGTGACCTGTTTTTT
v_gene: TRBV7-2; d_gene: NA; j_gene: TRBJ2-7; abundance: NA; CDR3aa: CASSLASEGSEQYF; CDR3nt: TGTGCCAGCAGCTTAGCGAGTGAGGGGAGCGAGCAGTACTTC
v_gene: TRBV6-1; d_gene: NA; j_gene: TRBJ2-3; abundance: NA; CDR3aa: CASNRALVLYTQYF; CDR3nt: TGTGCCAGCAACAGAGCACTAGTCTTGTATACGCAGTATTTT
v_gene: TRBV28; d_gene: TRBD2; j_gene: TRBJ2-1; abundance: NA; CDR3aa: CASSLRLRAGIGEQFF; CDR3nt: TGTGCCAGCAGTCTACGACTACGAGCGGGGATCGGTGAGCAGTTCTTC
v_gene: TRBV2; d_gene: NA; j_gene: TRBJ1-5; abundance: NA; CDR3aa: CASSEDLTANQPQHF; CDR3nt: TGTGCCAGCAGTGAAGACCTGACAGCAAATCAGCCCCAGCATTTT
v_gene: TRBV7-2; d_gene: NA; j_gene: TRBJ2-7; abundance: NA; CDR3aa: CASSLSRADYEQYF; CDR3nt: TGTGCCAGCAGCCTGAGTCGTGCCGACTACGAGCAGTACTTC
v_gene: TRBV7-2; d_gene: TRBD1; j_gene: TRBJ2-3; abundance: NA; CDR3aa: CASSLDRASTDTQYF; CDR3nt: TGTGCCAGCAGCTTGGACAGGGCTAGCACAGATACGCAGTATTTT
v_gene: TRBV4-3; d_gene: NA; j_gene: TRBJ2-2; abundance: once; CDR3aa: CASSQPQGRTFDTGELFF; CDR3nt: TGCGCCAGCAGCCAACCGCAAGGTCGGACTTTCGATACCGGGGAGCTGTTTTTT
v_gene: TRBV27; d_gene: TRBD1; j_gene: TRBJ1-4; abundance: once; CDR3aa: CASSPAGTGVKLFF; CDR3nt: TGTGCCAGCAGTCCAGCCGGGACAGGGGTAAAACTGTTTTTT
v_gene: TRBV2; d_gene: NA; j_gene: TRBJ1-1; abundance: NA; CDR3aa: CATSLGGASNTEAFF; CDR3nt: TGTGCCACCTCCTTGGGGGGCGCGAGTAACACTGAAGCTTTCTTT
v_gene: TRBV19; d_gene: TRBD1; j_gene: TRBJ2-1; abundance: NA; CDR3aa: CASSPDRVLSANEQFF; CDR3nt: TGTGCCAGTAGTCCGGACAGGGTATTATCGGCGAATGAGCAGTTCTTC
v_gene: TRBV27; d_gene: NA; j_gene: TRBJ2-3; abundance: once; CDR3aa: CASSLVFFESTDTQYF; CDR3nt: TGTGCCAGCAGTTTGGTCTTTTTTGAATCCACAGATACGCAGTATTTT
v_gene: TRBV7-2; d_gene: NA; j_gene: TRBJ2-1; abundance: NA; CDR3aa: CASSPSPIDEQFF; CDR3nt: TGTGCCAGCAGCCCGTCCCCAATTGATGAGCAGTTCTTC
v_gene: TRBV7-9; d_gene: TRBD2; j_gene: TRBJ2-5; abundance: NA; CDR3aa: CASSLGPGRAQETQYF; CDR3nt: TGTGCCAGCAGCTTAGGTCCTGGGAGGGCCCAAGAGACCCAGTACTTC
v_gene: TRBV7-9; d_gene: NA; j_gene: TRBJ2-2; abundance: NA; CDR3aa: CASRATNGDTGELFF; CDR3nt: TGTGCCAGCAGGGCAACAAACGGAGACACCGGGGAGCTGTTTTTT
v_gene: TRBV30; d_gene: TRBD1; j_gene: TRBJ2-3; abundance: few; CDR3aa: CAWSVSGQGTTDTQYF; CDR3nt: TGTGCCTGGAGTGTCTCGGGACAGGGGACGACAGATACGCAGTATTTT
v_gene: TRBV7-9; d_gene: NA; j_gene: TRBJ2-7; abundance: NA; CDR3aa: CASSRLTGYSYEQYF; CDR3nt: TGTGCCAGCAGTAGGCTAACAGGGTACTCCTACGAGCAGTACTTC
v_gene: TRBV6-1; d_gene: NA; j_gene: TRBJ2-1; abundance: NA; CDR3aa: CASGPTQGNEQFF; CDR3nt: TGTGCCAGCGGGCCGACCCAGGGAAATGAGCAGTTCTTC
v_gene: TRBV5-4; d_gene: NA; j_gene: TRBJ1-4; abundance: NA; CDR3aa: CASSVNKNEKLFF; CDR3nt: TGTGCCAGCAGCGTTAACAAGAATGAAAAACTGTTTTTT
v_gene: TRBV7-2; d_gene: TRBD2; j_gene: TRBJ2-1; abundance: NA; CDR3aa: CASSSWTSGGRGNEQFF; CDR3nt: TGTGCCAGCAGCTCTTGGACTAGCGGGGGAAGGGGAAATGAGCAGTTCTTC
v_gene: TRBV28; d_gene: NA; j_gene: TRBJ1-2; abundance: NA; CDR3aa: CASSLSQSGGYTF; CDR3nt: TGTGCCAGCAGTTTGTCCCAGTCGGGGGGCTACACCTTC
v_gene: TRBV7-9; d_gene: NA; j_gene: TRBJ2-5; abundance: NA; CDR3aa: CASRRGVSETQYF; CDR3nt: TGTGCCAGCCGCAGGGGTGTTTCGGAGACCCAGTACTTC
v_gene: TRBV6-4; d_gene: NA; j_gene: TRBJ2-1; abundance: many; CDR3aa: CASSVNSEYNEQFF; CDR3nt: TGTGCCAGCAGTGTTAATTCGGAATACAATGAGCAGTTCTTC
v_gene: TRBV11-2; d_gene: NA; j_gene: TRBJ1-4; abundance: few; CDR3aa: CASSLVRGLGEKLFF; CDR3nt: TGTGCCAGCAGCTTAGTCCGGGGGCTGGGTGAAAAACTGTTTTTT
v_gene: TRBV7-2; d_gene: TRBD2; j_gene: TRBJ2-1; abundance: NA; CDR3aa: CASSEVAGTNEQFF; CDR3nt: TGTGCCAGCAGCGAAGTAGCGGGAACCAATGAGCAGTTCTTC
v_gene: TRBV6-5; d_gene: TRBD2; j_gene: TRBJ2-7; abundance: NA; CDR3aa: CATRLAIGEQYF; CDR3nt: TGTGCCACCCGACTAGCTATAGGTGAGCAGTACTTC
v_gene: TRBV6-6; d_gene: NA; j_gene: TRBJ2-2; abundance: NA; CDR3aa: CASRGAAELNTGELFF; CDR3nt: TGTGCCAGCAGGGGGGCCGCAGAATTAAACACCGGGGAGCTGTTTTTT
v_gene: TRBV2; d_gene: NA; j_gene: TRBJ2-2; abundance: NA; CDR3aa: CASSVVIAGELFF; CDR3nt: TGTGCCAGCAGTGTGGTAATCGCCGGGGAGCTGTTTTTT
v_gene: TRBV21-1; d_gene: NA; j_gene: TRBJ1-5; abundance: NA; CDR3aa: CASNYPTRDNQPQHF; CDR3nt: TGTGCCAGCAACTATCCGACCAGGGACAATCAGCCCCAGCATTTT
v_gene: TRBV4-3; d_gene: NA; j_gene: TRBJ2-7; abundance: NA; CDR3aa: CASSLYTDSYEQYF; CDR3nt: TGCGCCAGCAGCCTCTATACGGACTCCTACGAGCAGTACTTC
v_gene: TRBV5-1; d_gene: NA; j_gene: TRBJ1-4; abundance: NA; CDR3aa: CASSPGREKLFF; CDR3nt: TGCGCCAGCAGCCCTGGGCGGGAAAAACTGTTTTTT
v_gene: TRBV30; d_gene: NA; j_gene: TRBJ2-7; abundance: NA; CDR3aa: CAWRTREGTYEQYF; CDR3nt: TGTGCCTGGAGGACCAGGGAAGGAACCTACGAGCAGTACTTC
v_gene: TRBV7-2; d_gene: NA; j_gene: TRBJ1-1; abundance: NA; CDR3aa: CASSLALGRDIKAFF; CDR3nt: TGTGCCAGCAGCTTGGCCCTAGGTAGGGACATAAAAGCTTTCTTT
v_gene: TRBV6-1; d_gene: NA; j_gene: TRBJ1-3; abundance: NA; CDR3aa: CASSENTGMRNTIYF; CDR3nt: TGTGCCAGCAGTGAAAATACAGGGATGAGAAACACCATATATTTT
v_gene: TRBV2; d_gene: NA; j_gene: TRBJ1-2; abundance: few; CDR3aa: CASVPGQVNYGYTF; CDR3nt: TGTGCCAGCGTCCCGGGACAAGTCAACTATGGCTACACCTTC
v_gene: TRBV10-3; d_gene: NA; j_gene: TRBJ2-3; abundance: NA; CDR3aa: CAISVGAGTDTQYF; CDR3nt: TGTGCCATCAGTGTTGGGGCCGGCACAGATACGCAGTATTTT